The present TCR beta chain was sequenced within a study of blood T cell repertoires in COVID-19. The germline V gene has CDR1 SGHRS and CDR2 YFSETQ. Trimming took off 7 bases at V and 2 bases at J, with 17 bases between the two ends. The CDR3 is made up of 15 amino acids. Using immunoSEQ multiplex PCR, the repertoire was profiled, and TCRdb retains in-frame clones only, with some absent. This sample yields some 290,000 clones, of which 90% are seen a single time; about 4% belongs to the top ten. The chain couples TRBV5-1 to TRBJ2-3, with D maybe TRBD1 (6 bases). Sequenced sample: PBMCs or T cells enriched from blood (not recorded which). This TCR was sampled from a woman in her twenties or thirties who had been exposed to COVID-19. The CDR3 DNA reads TGCGCCAGCGCCATCAGGGGTCTTTTCACAGATACGCAGTATTTT. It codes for CASAIRGLFTDTQYF.